Listed below are T cell receptor beta chains from one sample, sequenced in a study of blood T cell repertoires in COVID-19. The repertoire was sequenced with immunoSEQ multiplex PCR; TCRdb's copy has only in-frame clones and lacks some. The sample carries approximately 160,000 clones, 85% to 95% recorded once. Sample: peripheral blood. These receptors were taken from a man aged 50-60 years with acute or convalescent COVID-19. Both conserved end residues are part of each CDR3. Fields, in order: CDR3 DNA, CDR3 protein, clone size, D gene, V gene, J gene. A D gene is named only where the DNA matches it firmly. The size field is filled for only some rows; it gives once, few, many or a size class.

DNA: TGTGCCAGCAGCTTAACCCAGGACAGGGCGGACACCGGGGAGCTGTTTTTT
CDR3: CASSLTQDRADTGELFF
size: NA
D: TRBD1
V: TRBV7-3
J: TRBJ2-2

DNA: TGTGCCAGCTCACCAAATGCGGTAACGCTGAGCAATCAGCCCCAGCATTTT
CDR3: CASSPNAVTLSNQPQHF
size: NA
D: NA
V: TRBV18
J: TRBJ1-5

DNA: TGTGCCAGCTCAATTGGACAGGGAGGGCGGGAAGCTTTCTTT
CDR3: CASSIGQGGREAFF
size: few
D: TRBD1
V: TRBV18
J: TRBJ1-1

DNA: TGTGCCAGCAGCCGGGAGGACAGGGGTCACGAGCAGTACTTC
CDR3: CASSREDRGHEQYF
size: NA
D: TRBD1
V: TRBV3-1/TRBV3-2
J: TRBJ2-7

DNA: TGTGCCAGCAGCTTAATCCTGGCTGAAAAACTGTTTTTT
CDR3: CASSLILAEKLFF
size: NA
D: NA
V: TRBV7-9
J: TRBJ1-4

DNA: TGTGCCTGCGGGGCCGGGACTAAAGGCGAGCAGTACTTC
CDR3: CACGAGTKGEQYF
size: once
D: TRBD2
V: TRBV27
J: TRBJ2-7

DNA: TGTGCCAGCAGCTTTGACAGCCACCTTATGAACACTGAAGCTTTCTTT
CDR3: CASSFDSHLMNTEAFF
size: many
D: NA
V: TRBV6-6
J: TRBJ1-1

DNA: TGTGCCACCCGGGAGACTAGCGCAGAGACCCAGTACTTC
CDR3: CATRETSAETQYF
size: NA
D: TRBD2
V: TRBV19
J: TRBJ2-5

DNA: TGTGCCAGCAGGCGACAGGGGGGTGATGAAAAACTGTTTTTT
CDR3: CASRRQGGDEKLFF
size: NA
D: TRBD1
V: TRBV7-9
J: TRBJ1-4

DNA: TGTGCCAGCAGCTTGCACGGGGAGACCCAGTACTTC
CDR3: CASSLHGETQYF
size: NA
D: NA
V: TRBV7-9
J: TRBJ2-5

DNA: TGTGCCAGCAACACAGTGGGCCAAGAGACCCAGTACTTC
CDR3: CASNTVGQETQYF
size: once
D: NA
V: TRBV3-1/TRBV3-2
J: TRBJ2-5

DNA: TGTGCCATTAGGACTAGCGGAGGGGAACACTACGAGCAGTACTTC
CDR3: CAIRTSGGEHYEQYF
size: NA
D: TRBD2
V: TRBV10-3
J: TRBJ2-7

DNA: TGCGCCAGCAGCTTGCTTAGCGGAGAAGATACGCAGTATTTT
CDR3: CASSLLSGEDTQYF
size: NA
D: NA
V: TRBV5-1
J: TRBJ2-3

DNA: TGTGCCAGCAGCGTAGGAGGCAGGGAGGGAGCCGGGGAGCTGTTTTTT
CDR3: CASSVGGREGAGELFF
size: NA
D: TRBD2
V: TRBV9
J: TRBJ2-2

DNA: TGTGCCAGCAGCTTGGGCGGGACCACAGATACGCAGTATTTT
CDR3: CASSLGGTTDTQYF
size: NA
D: NA
V: TRBV5-4
J: TRBJ2-3

DNA: TGTGCCAGCAGCTTTGGGACAGGAGCCTACGAGCAGTACTTC
CDR3: CASSFGTGAYEQYF
size: NA
D: TRBD1
V: TRBV5-6
J: TRBJ2-7

DNA: TGTGCCAGCAGCTCCTCAGGCCAATACACTGAAGCTTTCTTT
CDR3: CASSSSGQYTEAFF
size: NA
D: NA
V: TRBV5-4
J: TRBJ1-1

DNA: TGTGCCAGCATCAACGCCCGGGGGGGGCGAACCATATATTTT
CDR3: CASINARGGRTIYF
size: NA
D: NA
V: TRBV6-5
J: TRBJ1-3

DNA: TGTGCCACACGGACAGCGCCCTACGAGCAGTACTTC
CDR3: CATRTAPYEQYF
size: NA
D: NA
V: TRBV28
J: TRBJ2-7

DNA: TGTGCCAGCAGCTTTAACCCCGGGGACTATGGCTACACCTTC
CDR3: CASSFNPGDYGYTF
size: NA
D: NA
V: TRBV5-8
J: TRBJ1-2

DNA: TGTGCCAGCAGCAGCAGACATCATCCCAATCAGCCCCAGCATTTT
CDR3: CASSSRHHPNQPQHF
size: NA
D: NA
V: TRBV5-6
J: TRBJ1-5

DNA: TGTGCCAGCAGGCCTACAGGGAGGGGTGAAAAACTGTTTTTT
CDR3: CASRPTGRGEKLFF
size: NA
D: NA
V: TRBV7-9
J: TRBJ1-4

DNA: TGTGCCAGCAGCCAAGATCGGGTTCACGCGAACACCGGGGAGCTGTTTTTT
CDR3: CASSQDRVHANTGELFF
size: NA
D: NA
V: TRBV4-2
J: TRBJ2-2

DNA: TGTGCCAGCAGCACGGGGACAGGGGGTTCCTACGAGCAGTACTTC
CDR3: CASSTGTGGSYEQYF
size: NA
D: NA
V: TRBV21-1
J: TRBJ2-7

DNA: TGCGCCAGCAGAAAAGCGGGAACAGATACGCAGTATTTT
CDR3: CASRKAGTDTQYF
size: NA
D: TRBD2
V: TRBV10-1
J: TRBJ2-3

DNA: TGTGCCAGTAGCCCCAGGGGGGCAAGCAATCAGCCCCAGCATTTT
CDR3: CASSPRGASNQPQHF
size: once
D: TRBD1
V: TRBV19
J: TRBJ1-5

DNA: TGTGCCAGCAGCTCCTACTCCGTATACGAGCAGTACTTC
CDR3: CASSSYSVYEQYF
size: NA
D: NA
V: TRBV7-9
J: TRBJ2-7

DNA: TGCGCCAGCAGCTTGATTAGCGGAGCCCGACACGAGCAGTACTTC
CDR3: CASSLISGARHEQYF
size: once
D: NA
V: TRBV5-1
J: TRBJ2-7

DNA: TGTGCCAGCAGCCTCGACAGGTTGAGGCACATTCAGTACTTC
CDR3: CASSLDRLRHIQYF
size: NA
D: NA
V: TRBV28
J: TRBJ2-4

DNA: TGTGCCAGTAGTATTCAACGCCGGGAGACTCAGCCCCAGCATTTT
CDR3: CASSIQRRETQPQHF
size: NA
D: NA
V: TRBV19
J: TRBJ1-5

DNA: TGCGCCAGCAGCACAGGCCATGACTATGGCTACACCTTC
CDR3: CASSTGHDYGYTF
size: once
D: NA
V: TRBV5-1
J: TRBJ1-2

DNA: TGTGCCAGCAGTACGACAGGGGACTCCTACAATGAGCAGTTCTTC
CDR3: CASSTTGDSYNEQFF
size: NA
D: TRBD1
V: TRBV2
J: TRBJ2-1

DNA: TGTGCCAGCAGCTTGGTCGCAGGGTTACAGCCCCAGCATTTT
CDR3: CASSLVAGLQPQHF
size: NA
D: NA
V: TRBV5-5
J: TRBJ1-5

DNA: TGTGCCAGCCTTAACAGCCCAGACTCTGGAAACACCATATATTTT
CDR3: CASLNSPDSGNTIYF
size: NA
D: NA
V: TRBV6-1
J: TRBJ1-3

DNA: TGTGCCAGCAGCCCTAGACAGGGGGGGTATGGCTACACCTTC
CDR3: CASSPRQGGYGYTF
size: NA
D: TRBD1
V: TRBV3-1/TRBV3-2
J: TRBJ1-2

DNA: TGTGCCAGCAGCTTGCAACAGATGAACACTGAAGCTTTCTTT
CDR3: CASSLQQMNTEAFF
size: once
D: NA
V: TRBV5-4
J: TRBJ1-1

DNA: TGTGCCAGCAGCACATCCGGGACAGGGGGCAGGAGGTCCTTC
CDR3: CASSTSGTGGRRSF
size: NA
D: TRBD1
V: TRBV7-2
J: TRBJ2-7

DNA: TGTGCCAGCAGCCGCTTTGGGGCGGGGGCCCTGGATGAGCAGTTCTTC
CDR3: CASSRFGAGALDEQFF
size: NA
D: NA
V: TRBV11-1
J: TRBJ2-1

DNA: TGTGCCAGCAGCCTTCGACAGGGGGCGATAGATACGCAGTATTTT
CDR3: CASSLRQGAIDTQYF
size: NA
D: TRBD1
V: TRBV5-4
J: TRBJ2-3

DNA: TGTGCCAGCTCAGGGACACTGCGACAGGGGGCGGGAGAGCAGTACTTC
CDR3: CASSGTLRQGAGEQYF
size: NA
D: TRBD1
V: TRBV18
J: TRBJ2-7

DNA: TGTGCCAGCAGCGGGACTAGCGGGAGAGATGAGCAGTTCTTC
CDR3: CASSGTSGRDEQFF
size: NA
D: TRBD2
V: TRBV6-5
J: TRBJ2-1

DNA: TGTGCCAGCAGCGTAGCTCCTGGAAACACCATATATTTT
CDR3: CASSVAPGNTIYF
size: NA
D: NA
V: TRBV9
J: TRBJ1-3

DNA: TGTGCCAGCAGCGTAGGCGGACAGGGAAATTCACCCCTCCACTTT
CDR3: CASSVGGQGNSPLHF
size: NA
D: TRBD1
V: TRBV9
J: TRBJ1-6

DNA: TGTGCCAGCAGCCTCCGGGATGGCTTTAATGAAAAACTGTTTTTT
CDR3: CASSLRDGFNEKLFF
size: NA
D: NA
V: TRBV9
J: TRBJ1-4

DNA: TGTGCCAGTAGTATAGCGGGAGTTTCTAGAGATACGCAGTATTTT
CDR3: CASSIAGVSRDTQYF
size: NA
D: NA
V: TRBV19
J: TRBJ2-3

DNA: TGTGCCAGCAGCTTGGCATCCGGGACAGGGGGGTCAGACTATGGCTACACCTTC
CDR3: CASSLASGTGGSDYGYTF
size: NA
D: TRBD1
V: TRBV7-2
J: TRBJ1-2